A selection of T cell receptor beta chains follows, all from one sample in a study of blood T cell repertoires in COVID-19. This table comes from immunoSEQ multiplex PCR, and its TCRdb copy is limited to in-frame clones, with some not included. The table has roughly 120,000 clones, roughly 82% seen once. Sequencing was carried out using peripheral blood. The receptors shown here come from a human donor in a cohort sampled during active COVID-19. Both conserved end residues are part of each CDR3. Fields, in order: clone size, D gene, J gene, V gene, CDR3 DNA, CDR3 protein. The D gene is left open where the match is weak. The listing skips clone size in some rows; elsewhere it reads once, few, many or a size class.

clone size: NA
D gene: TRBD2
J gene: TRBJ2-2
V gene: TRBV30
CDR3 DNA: TGTGCCTGGACTCCAATGATCGGGACTACGAACACCGGGGAGCTGTTTTTT
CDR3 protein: CAWTPMIGTTNTGELFF

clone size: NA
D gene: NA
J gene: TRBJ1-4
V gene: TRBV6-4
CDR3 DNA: TGTGCCAGCAGTGACAGCGTCTCTGAAAAACTGTTTTTT
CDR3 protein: CASSDSVSEKLFF

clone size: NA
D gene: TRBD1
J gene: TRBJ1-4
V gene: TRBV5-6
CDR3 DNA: TGTGCCAGCAGCTTGCGGACAGGGCAGGCTGAAAAACTGTTTTTT
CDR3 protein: CASSLRTGQAEKLFF

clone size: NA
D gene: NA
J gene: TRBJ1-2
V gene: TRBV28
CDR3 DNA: TGTGCCAGCAGTTCCCCTAACAGGCTTGGCTACACCTTC
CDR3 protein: CASSSPNRLGYTF

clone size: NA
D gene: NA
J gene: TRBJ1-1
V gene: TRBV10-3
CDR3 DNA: TGTGCCATCAGTGAGTTACAGGGTGAGGGCACTGAAGCTTTCTTT
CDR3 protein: CAISELQGEGTEAFF

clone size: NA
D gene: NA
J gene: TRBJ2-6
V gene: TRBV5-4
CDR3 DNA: TGTGCCAGCAGTTCGGGGTTGTCTGGGGCCAACGTCCTGACTTTC
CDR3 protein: CASSSGLSGANVLTF

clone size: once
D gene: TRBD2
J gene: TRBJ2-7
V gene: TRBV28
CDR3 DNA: TGTGCCAGCAGCTCTCAAATCTTGACTAGCGGGACCTACGAGCAGTACTTC
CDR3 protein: CASSSQILTSGTYEQYF

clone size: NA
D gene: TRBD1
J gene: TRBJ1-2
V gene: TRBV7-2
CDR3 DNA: TGTGCCAGCAGCTTAACGCTTGGGACAGGGGCCTATGGCTACACCTTC
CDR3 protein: CASSLTLGTGAYGYTF

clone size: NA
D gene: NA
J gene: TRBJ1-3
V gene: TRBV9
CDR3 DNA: TGTGCCAGCAGCGTGTCGGGGGTAGCTGGAAACACCATATATTTT
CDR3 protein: CASSVSGVAGNTIYF

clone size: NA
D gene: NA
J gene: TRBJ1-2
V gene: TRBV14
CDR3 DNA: TGTGCCAGCAGCCAAGAAACAGGGAATTATGGCTACACCTTC
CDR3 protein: CASSQETGNYGYTF

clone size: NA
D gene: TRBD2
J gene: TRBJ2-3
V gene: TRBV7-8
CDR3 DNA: TGTGCCAGCAGCCTCTTGCTGGGACTAGCGGGAGGGCGCACAGATACGCAGTATTTT
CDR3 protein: CASSLLLGLAGGRTDTQYF

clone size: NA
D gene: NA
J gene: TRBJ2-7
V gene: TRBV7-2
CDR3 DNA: TGTGCCAGCAGCTCTCGGAGGGGAATATCCTACGAGCAGTACTTC
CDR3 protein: CASSSRRGISYEQYF

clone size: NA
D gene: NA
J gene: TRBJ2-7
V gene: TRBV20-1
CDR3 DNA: TGCAGTGCCTTCGACAGTTACGAGCAGTACTTC
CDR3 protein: CSAFDSYEQYF

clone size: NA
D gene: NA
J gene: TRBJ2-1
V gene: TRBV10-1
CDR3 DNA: TGCGCCAGCAGTGAGTCTACGGGGAGTACCGCGAATGAGCAGTTCTTC
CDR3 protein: CASSESTGSTANEQFF

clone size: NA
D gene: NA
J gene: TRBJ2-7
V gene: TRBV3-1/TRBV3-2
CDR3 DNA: TGTGCCAGCAGCCCCCATCCCATCCGCCAGGAGCAGTACTTC
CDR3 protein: CASSPHPIRQEQYF

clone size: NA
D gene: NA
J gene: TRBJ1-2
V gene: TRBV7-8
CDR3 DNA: TGTGCCAGCAGCCCCACCCCGACAGGTGTAAATGGCTACACCTTC
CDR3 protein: CASSPTPTGVNGYTF

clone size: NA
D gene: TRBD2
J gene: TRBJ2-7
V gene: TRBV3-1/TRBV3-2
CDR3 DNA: TGTGCCAGCAGCCGACCGGGACTAGCGCGCTACGAGCAGTACTTC
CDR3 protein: CASSRPGLARYEQYF

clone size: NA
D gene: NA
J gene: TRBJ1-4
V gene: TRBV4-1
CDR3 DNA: TGCGCCAGCACCCGGACGGGAGGTGGGTCTAATGAAAAACTGTTTTTT
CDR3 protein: CASTRTGGGSNEKLFF

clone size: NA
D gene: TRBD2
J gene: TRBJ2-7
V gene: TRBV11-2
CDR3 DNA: TGTGCCAGCAGCATTCGACTAGCGGGAGGGTACGAGCAGTACTTC
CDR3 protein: CASSIRLAGGYEQYF

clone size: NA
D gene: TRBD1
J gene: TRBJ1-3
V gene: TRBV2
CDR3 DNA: TGTGCCAGCAGCCGAAATCCGGGACAGGCCTTTACCTCTGGAAACACCATATATTTT
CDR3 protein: CASSRNPGQAFTSGNTIYF

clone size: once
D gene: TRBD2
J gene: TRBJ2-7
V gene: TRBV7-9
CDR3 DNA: TGTGCCAGCAGCTTGAGTCCTAGCGGAGCGGCCTACGAGCAGTACTTC
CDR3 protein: CASSLSPSGAAYEQYF

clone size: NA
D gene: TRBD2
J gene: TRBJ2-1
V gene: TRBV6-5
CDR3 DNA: TGTGCCAGCAGTTACTCGGCCAGCGGGAGTTACAATGAGCAGTTCTTC
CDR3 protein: CASSYSASGSYNEQFF

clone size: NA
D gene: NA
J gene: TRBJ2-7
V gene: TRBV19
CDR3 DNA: TGTGCCACCACCAAGCCGGGTCTCTACGAGCAGTACTTC
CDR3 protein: CATTKPGLYEQYF

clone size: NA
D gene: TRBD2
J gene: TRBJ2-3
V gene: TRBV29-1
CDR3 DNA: TGCAGCGTTGTGTTCCAGCGGGAGGCAGATACGCAGTATTTT
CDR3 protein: CSVVFQREADTQYF

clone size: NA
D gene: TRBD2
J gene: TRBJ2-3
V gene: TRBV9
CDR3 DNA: TGTGCCAGCAGCGCCTCCGGGACTAGCCTTACAGATACGCAGTATTTT
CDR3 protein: CASSASGTSLTDTQYF

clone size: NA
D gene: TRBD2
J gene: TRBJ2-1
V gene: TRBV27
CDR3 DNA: TGTGCCAGCAGCCACGATCGGACTAGCGGGAGCAATGAGCAGTTCTTC
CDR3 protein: CASSHDRTSGSNEQFF

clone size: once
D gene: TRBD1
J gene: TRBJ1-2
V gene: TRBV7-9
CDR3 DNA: TGTGCCAGCAGCACCCCCGGGACAGAGGTCCTCTATGGCTACACCTTC
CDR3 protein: CASSTPGTEVLYGYTF

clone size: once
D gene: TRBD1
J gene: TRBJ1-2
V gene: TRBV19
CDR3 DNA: TGTGCCAGTAGTAAACAACAGGGGTTCTATGGCTACACCTTC
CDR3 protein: CASSKQQGFYGYTF

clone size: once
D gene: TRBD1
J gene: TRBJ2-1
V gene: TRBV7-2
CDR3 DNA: TGTGCCAGCAGCTTTCAGGGGGCTCGATATAATGAGCAGTTCTTC
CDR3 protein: CASSFQGARYNEQFF

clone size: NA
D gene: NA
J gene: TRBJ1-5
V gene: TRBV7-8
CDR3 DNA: TGTGCCAGCAGCTTGACAGTCCTTCAGCCCCAGCATTTT
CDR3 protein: CASSLTVLQPQHF